This T cell receptor (beta chain) appears in the sequencing data of a study of human T cells and chemical hapten exposure. The study's findings and limits: Expanded TCRs showed more large CDR3 clusters than pre-sensitization or healthy control sets. Because they had alopecia, donors may respond immunologically unlike healthy people.

There are 13 residues in the CDR3. CDR1 is SGHRS and CDR2 is YFSETQ in the germline V gene. V was pared by 0 bases and J by 6 bases, with 7 bases between. This clonotype was recorded at least ten times. Its antigen is undetermined. Documented time point: patch test 2, 6 weeks after DPC sensitization. The treatment denotes: therapeutic diphenylcyclopropenone sensitization with weekly scalp DPC. As the library was built, unique molecular identifiers were attached to individual cDNA molecules. In the source study's methods: Sample TCR counts, which ranged from about 20,000 to 690,600, had a median of roughly 92,000. TCRdb used MiXCR to reprocess the RACE reads, holding one entry per CDR3 protein. What appears here as the V and J calls and clone size reflects TCRdb's work, not the paper's. The data show about 94,000 distinct CDR3 sequences, about 9.3% seen once.

Sequenced material: whole blood, taken in connection with sensitization to the hapten diphenylcyclopropenone (DPC). The receptor comes from a woman between 35 and 50 years old with alopecia areata. Some clones in this sample may be carry-over from other donors' samples. The chain combines TRBV5-1 with TRBJ1-5, with D unclear. This CDR3 reads CASSLAWGQPQHF. As DNA, the CDR3 is TGCGCCAGCAGCTTGGCCTGGGGTCAGCCCCAGCATTTT.